Presented here are 29 T cell receptor beta chains from one specimen sequenced in a study of response to subunit inactivated influenza vaccine. Via MiXCR, TCRdb re-called the RT-PCR reads, giving one row per CDR3 protein. The table lists roughly 180,000 distinct CDR3 sequences, around 9% of them singletons. The sequencing here drew on non-naive T cells sorted from PBMCs, taken on the day of vaccination. Every receptor here comes from a middle-aged man who received an inactivated influenza vaccine.

The chain recombines TRBV20-1 with TRBJ1-1, with TRBD1 identical over 7 bases. This CDR3 region has 14 residues. Germline V lookup: CDR1 DFQATT, CDR2 SNEGSKA (reference sequence). The junction had 7 bases not matched to a gene; V was cut back by 6 bases and J by 0 bases. CDR3 region: CSAAADRLNTEAFF. In DNA, the CDR3 is TGCAGTGCCGCCGCGGACAGGCTGAACACTGAAGCTTTCTTT.

For the CDR3, the DNA is TGTGCCAGCAGCCAAGACAGGACAGGGAACACTGAAGCTTTCTTT. Protein product: CASSQDRTGNTEAFF. This chain connects TRBV14 to TRBJ1-1, with TRBD1 matching over 7 bases. Trimming took 0 bases from V and 1 from J; bases not matched to a gene: 2. This CDR3 has 15 residues. Germline loops: CDR1 SGHDN, CDR2 FVKESK. Based on the CDR3 plus reference TRBV14 and TRBJ1-1, the full variable domain is EAGVTQFPSHSVIEKGQTVTLRCDPISGHDNLYWYRRVMGKEIKFLLHFVKESKQDESGMPNNRFLAERTGGTYSTLKVQPAELEDSGVYFCASSQDRTGNTEAFFGQGTRLTVV.

There are many counts of this clonotype. The rearrangement joins TRBV11-2 to TRBJ1-1, with D perhaps matching TRBD1 (5 bases). The V gene's germline CDR1 is SGHAT and CDR2 FQNNGV. This CDR3 is 16 amino acids long. Trimming shortened V by 3 bases and J by 1 base, and 15 bases separated the two germline ends. This CDR3 reads CASSLRGDRTNTEAFF. The CDR3 coding sequence is TGTGCCAGCAGCTTGAGGGGCGACAGAACGAACACTGAAGCTTTCTTT.

There are a few counts of this clonotype. This sequence joins TRBV9 and TRBJ2-5, with D hard to call. There are 14 residues in the CDR3. Germline values: CDR1 SGDLS, CDR2 YYNGEE. Trimming took 4 bases from V and 1 from J, leaving 11 bases between them. The CDR3: CASSPPGVQETQYF. DNA for the CDR3: TGTGCCAGCAGCCCCCCTGGGGTCCAAGAGACCCAGTACTTC.

The rearrangement links TRBV11-2 to TRBJ1-5, with D maybe TRBD1 (5 bases). From germline, CDR1 is SGHAT and CDR2 FQNNGV. The CDR3 loop spans 15 amino acids. The ends were cut back, 9 bases at V and 0 bases at J, with 15 bases in the middle. CDR3 in DNA: TGTGCCAGGGCTGACGGGGGGTGTAGCAATCAGCCCCAGCATTTT. This codes for CARADGGCSNQPQHF.

This chain links TRBV25-1 with TRBJ2-5, with D possibly matching TRBD2 (6 bases). Looked up from germline, CDR1 is MGHDK and CDR2 is SYGVNS. V lost 9 bases and J 5 bases, leaving 16 bases between the germline ends. This CDR3 has 13 amino acids. CDR3 coding DNA: TGTGCCAGTGAACCACGGGGGAGGGAGACCCAGTACTTC. Protein sequence: CASEPRGRETQYF. Full variable domain (remainder filled in from reference TRBV25-1 and TRBJ2-5): EADIYQTPRYLVIGTGKKITLECSQTMGHDKMYWYQQDPGMELHLIHYSYGVNSTEKGDLSSESTVSRIRTEHFPLTLESARPSHTSQYLCASEPRGRETQYFGPGTRLLVL.

There are a few counts of this clonotype. This rearrangement joins TRBV4-1 to TRBJ2-7; 8 positions match TRBD1. V shed 0 bases and J 7 bases; nucleotides not matched to a gene: 5. CDR3 length: 14 residues. CDR1 is MGHRA, CDR2 YSYEKL, per germline. The CDR3 spells CASSQDRGLGEQYF. The CDR3 DNA sequence: TGCGCCAGCAGCCAAGACAGGGGGCTTGGGGAGCAGTACTTC.

This clonotype was recorded many times. The chain has TRBV20-1 and TRBJ1-4; D ambiguous. The V and J ends lost 6 bases and 7 bases respectively, with 12 bases between them. CDR1 DFQATT and CDR2 SNEGSKA come from the germline V gene (reference sequence). CDR3 length: 12 residues. The CDR3 spells CSAPQAGEKLFF. The CDR3 nucleotides are TGCAGTGCACCACAAGCGGGTGAAAAACTGTTTTTT.

Only a few counts were recorded for this clonotype. The DNA of the CDR3 is TGTGCCATCAGTGAGAGTGGCAGCGGGGGGGACACTGAAGCTTTCTTT. It codes for CAISESGSGGDTEAFF. The chain recombines TRBV10-3 with TRBJ1-1; perhaps TRBD1 as D (5 bases). Germline assignment: CDR1 ENHRY and CDR2 SYGVKD. This CDR3 has 16 amino acids. V gave up 2 bases and J gave up 3 bases, with 16 bases separating them.

This chain links TRBV5-1 with TRBJ1-1; weak D call: TRBD1 (6 bases). The V end was cut by 3 bases, the J end by 4 bases, with 7 bases between. CDR3 length: 12 residues. Germline V gene lookup returns CDR1 SGHRS and CDR2 YFSETQ. CDR3 region: CASSSGATEAFF. The DNA for the CDR3 is TGCGCCAGCAGCTCGGGGGCCACTGAAGCTTTCTTT.

This clonotype was detected many times. V is TRBV7-8 and J is TRBJ2-3; the D is unclear. Germline V gives CDR1 SGHVS, CDR2 FQNEAQ. V was pared by 1 base and J by 4 bases, with 15 bases between. The CDR3 is 16 residues long. This CDR3 is CASSLGPRGFSDTQYF. The CDR3 nucleotides read TGTGCCAGCAGCTTAGGGCCCCGTGGTTTTTCAGATACGCAGTATTTT.

This clonotype came up many times. The CDR3: CASSYPSVSQIKYEQYF. The DNA of the CDR3 is TGTGCCAGCAGTTACCCTTCGGTATCCCAGATAAAATACGAGCAGTACTTC. The rearrangement joins TRBV6-2 or TRBV6-3 to TRBJ2-7; D unclear. The CDR3 runs 17 residues. Germline V gene sequence: CDR1 MNHEY, CDR2 SVGEGT. Trimming pared 2 bases from V and 4 bases from J, leaving 21 bases between.

The gene calls are TRBV5-1 and TRBJ2-5; 8 bases fit TRBD1. Trimming took 4 bases from V and 5 from J; bases not matched to a gene: 7. The CDR3 runs 14 residues. The germline gives CDR1 SGHRS, CDR2 YFSETQ. This CDR3 reads CASSDPGGGETQYF. The CDR3 nucleotides read TGCGCCAGCAGCGACCCAGGGGGCGGCGAGACCCAGTACTTC.

This clonotype was detected a few times. CDR3 sequence: CSARDFRGGNEQFF. In DNA, the CDR3 is TGCAGTGCTAGAGATTTTCGGGGAGGCAATGAGCAGTTCTTC. V usage is TRBV20-1 and J usage is TRBJ2-1, with TRBD2 as a possible D gene (6 bases). This CDR3 contains 14 residues. With 0 bases removed from V and 6 bases from J, the gap between germline ends came to 12 bases. Germline V CDR1 and CDR2: DFQATT, SNEGSKA (reference sequence).

This clonotype was observed a handful of times. This chain connects TRBV5-1 to TRBJ1-2, with unresolved D. CDR3 length equals 14 residues. Germline CDR1 reads SGHRS; CDR2 reads YFSETQ. V gave up 4 bases and J gave up 0 bases, with 10 bases separating them. As DNA, the CDR3 is TGCGCCAGCAGCCCCCGGCGGGCTAACTATGGCTACACCTTC. This translates into CASSPRRANYGYTF.

This clonotype was seen a handful of times. The chain employs TRBV5-1 and TRBJ1-2; D is ambiguous. CDR1 and CDR2 (germline): SGHRS, YFSETQ. V shed 5 bases and J shed 2 bases, with 7 bases lying between them. This CDR3 region has 12 residues. CDR3 bases: TGCGCCAGCAGTCCCGACAACTATGGCTACACCTTC. Protein: CASSPDNYGYTF.

Only a few counts were recorded for this clonotype. The genes are TRBV9 and TRBJ2-5; 11 bases align to TRBD1. The CDR3 length is 17 residues. Germline loops: CDR1 SGDLS, CDR2 YYNGEE. Trimming cost V 3 bases and J 0 bases; bases outside gene matches: 7. In nucleotides, the CDR3 is TGTGCCAGCAGCGCAGGCCGGACAGGGGGCCACCAAGAGACCCAGTACTTC. Its protein product is CASSAGRTGGHQETQYF.

This CDR3 reads CSVWTGTTEAFF. In nucleotides, the CDR3 is TGCAGCGTTTGGACAGGGACCACTGAAGCTTTCTTT. The rearrangement links TRBV29-1 to TRBJ1-1, with 8 bases identical to TRBD1. The CDR3 has 12 residues. J was trimmed by 4 bases and V by 5 bases; bases with no gene match: 3. CDR1 is SQVTM, CDR2 ANQGSEA, per germline.

This clonotype was counted ten times or more. The V gene is TRBV6-1, the J gene TRBJ1-2, with D uncertain. The CDR3 is 14 amino acids. Trimming shortened V by 4 bases and J by 4 bases, and 13 bases separated the two germline ends. Germline CDR1 MNHNS, CDR2 SASEGT. The CDR3 sequence is CASSGTSRGYGYTF. CDR3 coding DNA: TGTGCCAGCAGTGGGACTTCTAGAGGCTATGGCTACACCTTC.

The CDR3, as DNA: TGTGCCAGCAGCTTAGGAGCGGGACGGACGTCGGTCTACTTC. It is translated as CASSLGAGRTSVYF. The chain is built from TRBV7-9 and TRBJ2-7; 7 nucleotides match TRBD2. Germline assignment: CDR1 SEHNR and CDR2 FQNEAQ (reference sequence). The CDR3 runs 14 residues. With V trimmed by 1 base and J by 13 bases, 13 bases remained unmatched.

In this sample, this clonotype turned up many times. The V and J genes are TRBV12-3 or TRBV12-4 and TRBJ2-1; 9 nucleotides agree with TRBD2. The V gene end was trimmed by 3 bases and the J gene end by 8 bases; junction bases not matched to a gene: 8. This CDR3 has 15 amino acids. The CDR3 region is CASSLGGGVVDEQFF. The CDR3 DNA reads TGTGCCAGCAGTTTGGGCGGGGGGGTCGTGGATGAGCAGTTCTTC.

This clonotype appeared a few times. Here the CDR3 DNA reads TGTGCCAGCACCCAACTAATCGGCTCCTACGAGCAGTACTTC. Protein: CASTQLIGSYEQYF. The V and J genes are TRBV7-2 and TRBJ2-7; D remains ambiguous. Trimming stripped 7 bases from V and 0 bases from J, with 13 bases between. The CDR3 spans 14 residues. Germline loops: CDR1 SGHTA, CDR2 FQGNSA.

With regard to this clonotype: Its ends do not fully match the called genes, so a read error is possible. The chain combines TRBV18 with TRBJ2-5; 8 nucleotides match TRBD1. This CDR3 contains 12 residues. Germline V gene lookup returns CDR1 KGHSH and CDR2 LQKENI. CDR3 in amino acids: CASSPSGRGHDF. The DNA for the CDR3 is TGTGCCAGCTCACCGAGTGGCAGGGGGCATGACTTC.

The gene calls are TRBV7-2 and TRBJ2-5; tentative D call: TRBD2 (6 bases). Trimming shortened V by 4 bases and J by 3 bases, and 12 bases separated the two germline ends. In germline, CDR1 is SGHTA, CDR2 FQGNSA. CDR3 size: 14 residues. CDR3 protein: CASSSLAAKETQYF. The DNA for the CDR3 is TGTGCCAGCAGCTCACTAGCAGCCAAAGAGACCCAGTACTTC.

V gene TRBV6-5 combines with J gene TRBJ1-5; tentatively, D is TRBD1 (5 bases). Trimming shortened V by 2 bases and J by 5 bases, and 10 bases separated the two germline ends. Germline V gene sequence: CDR1 MNHEY, CDR2 SVGAGI. CDR3 size: 14 residues. CDR3 sequence reads: CASSYGGGDQPQHF. CDR3 DNA sequence: TGTGCCAGCAGTTACGGGGGGGGAGATCAGCCCCAGCATTTT.

The sample holds many counts of this clonotype. The chain joins TRBV5-1 to TRBJ2-3, with D possibly being TRBD2 (5 bases). The length of the CDR3 is 15 residues. Germline V gene data show CDR1 as SGHRS and CDR2 as YFSETQ. With 0 bases removed from V and 2 bases from J, the gap between germline ends came to 10 bases. The CDR3 sequence is CASSLDSGDTDTQYF. As DNA, the CDR3 is TGCGCCAGCAGCTTGGACTCCGGGGACACAGATACGCAGTATTTT.

This clonotype was counted a few times. The chain combines TRBV20-1 with TRBJ2-1; TRBD2 aligns across 7 bases. The junction had 10 bases not matched to a gene; V was cut back by 1 base and J by 7 bases. Germline assignment: CDR1 DFQATT and CDR2 SNEGSKA (reference sequence). CDR3 length equals 15 residues. CDR3 in amino acids: CSARGQLAKGNEQFF. Here the CDR3 DNA reads TGCAGTGCTAGAGGGCAACTAGCGAAGGGGAATGAGCAGTTCTTC.

A few counts support this clonotype. This rearrangement joins TRBV6-5 to TRBJ2-3; 10 nucleotides align to TRBD1. The CDR3 spans 15 residues. Germline CDR1 MNHEY, CDR2 SVGAGI. Unmatched junction bases numbered 5, after V lost 2 bases and J lost 6 bases. CDR3 residues: CASSYGTGVVDTQYF. DNA for the CDR3: TGTGCCAGCAGTTACGGGACAGGGGTGGTGGATACGCAGTATTTT.

The chain links TRBV19 to TRBJ2-1; D unclear. V gave up 5 bases and J gave up 6 bases, with 11 bases separating them. From germline, CDR1 is LNHDA and CDR2 SQIVND (reference sequence). This CDR3 region has 13 residues. CDR3 amino acids: CASSLDGPNEQFF. The CDR3 DNA sequence: TGTGCCAGTAGTCTTGACGGGCCCAATGAGCAGTTCTTC. The full variable domain, its missing parts supplied by reference TRBV19 and TRBJ2-1, is DGGITQSPKYLFRKEGQNVTLSCEQNLNHDAMYWYRQDPGQGLRLIYYSQIVNDFQKGDIAEGYSVSREKKESFPLTVTSAQKNPTAFYLCASSLDGPNEQFFGPGTRLTVL.